This T cell receptor beta chain was captured by sequencing in a study of blood T cell repertoires in COVID-19. V lost 7 bases, J lost 8 bases, and 14 bases lay in between. This CDR3 is 12 amino acids long. Germline lookup yields CDR1 SNHLY and CDR2 FYNNEI. Clones were read by immunoSEQ multiplex PCR, and TCRdb kept only the in-frame ones, dropping some. The sample has more than 300,000 clones, around 90% seen once. This clonotype was obtained from a woman aged 40 to 50 with COVID-19, enrolled during active disease. Sequences were obtained from peripheral blood. The V gene is TRBV2, the J gene TRBJ1-1; the D gene is possibly TRBD1 (5 bases). The CDR3 DNA reads as TGTGCCAGCACTGGAGACAGTCCCGAAGCTTTCTTT. This codes for CASTGDSPEAFF.